This TCR beta chain was found in a study of cytomegalovirus exposure and HLA in healthy donors. Study-wide context: The same platform was used for the 100 to 150 validation repertoires and the 600 to 850 first-cohort repertoires, a later analysis reported. General study results and limits: There were about 160 TCR beta chains listed as cytomegalovirus-associated. Some public TCRs appeared in many individuals, while most sequences were rare.

Only in-frame clones appear in the TCRdb table, and some are missing; sequencing was by immunoSEQ multiplex PCR. The table lists 110,000 to 150,000 clones, about 95% of them singletons. Germline assignment: CDR1 KGHSH and CDR2 LQKENI. V lost 2 bases and J 0 bases, leaving 5 bases between the germline ends. The CDR3 runs to 14 residues. This clone showed up just once. The antigen remains unidentified. This chain links TRBV18 with TRBJ2-1; D is unresolved. Material for sequencing was PBMCs. This TCR was recovered from a man in his late teens or twenties in good health and CMV-seropositive. DNA of the CDR3: TGTGCCAGCTCACCAGAGGACTCCTACAATGAGCAGTTCTTC. Amino acids: CASSPEDSYNEQFF.